The TCR beta chain under discussion was sequenced for a study of control samples from healthy donors and cancer patients. Some clones are missing from TCRdb's copy, which holds only in-frame ones; the method was immunoSEQ multiplex PCR. Here the sample table reports 150,000 to 200,000 clones. CDR1 and CDR2 from the germline V gene are MGHRA and YSYEKL. This CDR3 has 18 amino acids. V trimming: 1 base; J trimming: 3 bases; junction bases outside the gene matches: 10. Material for sequencing was blood. This TCR was sampled from a woman in her thirties in good health. The V and J genes are TRBV4-1 and TRBJ2-5; 11 bases map to TRBD2. CDR3: CASSQGGPPLAGEETQYF. The DNA for the CDR3 is TGCGCCAGCAGCCAAGGGGGGCCCCCACTAGCGGGGGAAGAGACCCAGTACTTC.